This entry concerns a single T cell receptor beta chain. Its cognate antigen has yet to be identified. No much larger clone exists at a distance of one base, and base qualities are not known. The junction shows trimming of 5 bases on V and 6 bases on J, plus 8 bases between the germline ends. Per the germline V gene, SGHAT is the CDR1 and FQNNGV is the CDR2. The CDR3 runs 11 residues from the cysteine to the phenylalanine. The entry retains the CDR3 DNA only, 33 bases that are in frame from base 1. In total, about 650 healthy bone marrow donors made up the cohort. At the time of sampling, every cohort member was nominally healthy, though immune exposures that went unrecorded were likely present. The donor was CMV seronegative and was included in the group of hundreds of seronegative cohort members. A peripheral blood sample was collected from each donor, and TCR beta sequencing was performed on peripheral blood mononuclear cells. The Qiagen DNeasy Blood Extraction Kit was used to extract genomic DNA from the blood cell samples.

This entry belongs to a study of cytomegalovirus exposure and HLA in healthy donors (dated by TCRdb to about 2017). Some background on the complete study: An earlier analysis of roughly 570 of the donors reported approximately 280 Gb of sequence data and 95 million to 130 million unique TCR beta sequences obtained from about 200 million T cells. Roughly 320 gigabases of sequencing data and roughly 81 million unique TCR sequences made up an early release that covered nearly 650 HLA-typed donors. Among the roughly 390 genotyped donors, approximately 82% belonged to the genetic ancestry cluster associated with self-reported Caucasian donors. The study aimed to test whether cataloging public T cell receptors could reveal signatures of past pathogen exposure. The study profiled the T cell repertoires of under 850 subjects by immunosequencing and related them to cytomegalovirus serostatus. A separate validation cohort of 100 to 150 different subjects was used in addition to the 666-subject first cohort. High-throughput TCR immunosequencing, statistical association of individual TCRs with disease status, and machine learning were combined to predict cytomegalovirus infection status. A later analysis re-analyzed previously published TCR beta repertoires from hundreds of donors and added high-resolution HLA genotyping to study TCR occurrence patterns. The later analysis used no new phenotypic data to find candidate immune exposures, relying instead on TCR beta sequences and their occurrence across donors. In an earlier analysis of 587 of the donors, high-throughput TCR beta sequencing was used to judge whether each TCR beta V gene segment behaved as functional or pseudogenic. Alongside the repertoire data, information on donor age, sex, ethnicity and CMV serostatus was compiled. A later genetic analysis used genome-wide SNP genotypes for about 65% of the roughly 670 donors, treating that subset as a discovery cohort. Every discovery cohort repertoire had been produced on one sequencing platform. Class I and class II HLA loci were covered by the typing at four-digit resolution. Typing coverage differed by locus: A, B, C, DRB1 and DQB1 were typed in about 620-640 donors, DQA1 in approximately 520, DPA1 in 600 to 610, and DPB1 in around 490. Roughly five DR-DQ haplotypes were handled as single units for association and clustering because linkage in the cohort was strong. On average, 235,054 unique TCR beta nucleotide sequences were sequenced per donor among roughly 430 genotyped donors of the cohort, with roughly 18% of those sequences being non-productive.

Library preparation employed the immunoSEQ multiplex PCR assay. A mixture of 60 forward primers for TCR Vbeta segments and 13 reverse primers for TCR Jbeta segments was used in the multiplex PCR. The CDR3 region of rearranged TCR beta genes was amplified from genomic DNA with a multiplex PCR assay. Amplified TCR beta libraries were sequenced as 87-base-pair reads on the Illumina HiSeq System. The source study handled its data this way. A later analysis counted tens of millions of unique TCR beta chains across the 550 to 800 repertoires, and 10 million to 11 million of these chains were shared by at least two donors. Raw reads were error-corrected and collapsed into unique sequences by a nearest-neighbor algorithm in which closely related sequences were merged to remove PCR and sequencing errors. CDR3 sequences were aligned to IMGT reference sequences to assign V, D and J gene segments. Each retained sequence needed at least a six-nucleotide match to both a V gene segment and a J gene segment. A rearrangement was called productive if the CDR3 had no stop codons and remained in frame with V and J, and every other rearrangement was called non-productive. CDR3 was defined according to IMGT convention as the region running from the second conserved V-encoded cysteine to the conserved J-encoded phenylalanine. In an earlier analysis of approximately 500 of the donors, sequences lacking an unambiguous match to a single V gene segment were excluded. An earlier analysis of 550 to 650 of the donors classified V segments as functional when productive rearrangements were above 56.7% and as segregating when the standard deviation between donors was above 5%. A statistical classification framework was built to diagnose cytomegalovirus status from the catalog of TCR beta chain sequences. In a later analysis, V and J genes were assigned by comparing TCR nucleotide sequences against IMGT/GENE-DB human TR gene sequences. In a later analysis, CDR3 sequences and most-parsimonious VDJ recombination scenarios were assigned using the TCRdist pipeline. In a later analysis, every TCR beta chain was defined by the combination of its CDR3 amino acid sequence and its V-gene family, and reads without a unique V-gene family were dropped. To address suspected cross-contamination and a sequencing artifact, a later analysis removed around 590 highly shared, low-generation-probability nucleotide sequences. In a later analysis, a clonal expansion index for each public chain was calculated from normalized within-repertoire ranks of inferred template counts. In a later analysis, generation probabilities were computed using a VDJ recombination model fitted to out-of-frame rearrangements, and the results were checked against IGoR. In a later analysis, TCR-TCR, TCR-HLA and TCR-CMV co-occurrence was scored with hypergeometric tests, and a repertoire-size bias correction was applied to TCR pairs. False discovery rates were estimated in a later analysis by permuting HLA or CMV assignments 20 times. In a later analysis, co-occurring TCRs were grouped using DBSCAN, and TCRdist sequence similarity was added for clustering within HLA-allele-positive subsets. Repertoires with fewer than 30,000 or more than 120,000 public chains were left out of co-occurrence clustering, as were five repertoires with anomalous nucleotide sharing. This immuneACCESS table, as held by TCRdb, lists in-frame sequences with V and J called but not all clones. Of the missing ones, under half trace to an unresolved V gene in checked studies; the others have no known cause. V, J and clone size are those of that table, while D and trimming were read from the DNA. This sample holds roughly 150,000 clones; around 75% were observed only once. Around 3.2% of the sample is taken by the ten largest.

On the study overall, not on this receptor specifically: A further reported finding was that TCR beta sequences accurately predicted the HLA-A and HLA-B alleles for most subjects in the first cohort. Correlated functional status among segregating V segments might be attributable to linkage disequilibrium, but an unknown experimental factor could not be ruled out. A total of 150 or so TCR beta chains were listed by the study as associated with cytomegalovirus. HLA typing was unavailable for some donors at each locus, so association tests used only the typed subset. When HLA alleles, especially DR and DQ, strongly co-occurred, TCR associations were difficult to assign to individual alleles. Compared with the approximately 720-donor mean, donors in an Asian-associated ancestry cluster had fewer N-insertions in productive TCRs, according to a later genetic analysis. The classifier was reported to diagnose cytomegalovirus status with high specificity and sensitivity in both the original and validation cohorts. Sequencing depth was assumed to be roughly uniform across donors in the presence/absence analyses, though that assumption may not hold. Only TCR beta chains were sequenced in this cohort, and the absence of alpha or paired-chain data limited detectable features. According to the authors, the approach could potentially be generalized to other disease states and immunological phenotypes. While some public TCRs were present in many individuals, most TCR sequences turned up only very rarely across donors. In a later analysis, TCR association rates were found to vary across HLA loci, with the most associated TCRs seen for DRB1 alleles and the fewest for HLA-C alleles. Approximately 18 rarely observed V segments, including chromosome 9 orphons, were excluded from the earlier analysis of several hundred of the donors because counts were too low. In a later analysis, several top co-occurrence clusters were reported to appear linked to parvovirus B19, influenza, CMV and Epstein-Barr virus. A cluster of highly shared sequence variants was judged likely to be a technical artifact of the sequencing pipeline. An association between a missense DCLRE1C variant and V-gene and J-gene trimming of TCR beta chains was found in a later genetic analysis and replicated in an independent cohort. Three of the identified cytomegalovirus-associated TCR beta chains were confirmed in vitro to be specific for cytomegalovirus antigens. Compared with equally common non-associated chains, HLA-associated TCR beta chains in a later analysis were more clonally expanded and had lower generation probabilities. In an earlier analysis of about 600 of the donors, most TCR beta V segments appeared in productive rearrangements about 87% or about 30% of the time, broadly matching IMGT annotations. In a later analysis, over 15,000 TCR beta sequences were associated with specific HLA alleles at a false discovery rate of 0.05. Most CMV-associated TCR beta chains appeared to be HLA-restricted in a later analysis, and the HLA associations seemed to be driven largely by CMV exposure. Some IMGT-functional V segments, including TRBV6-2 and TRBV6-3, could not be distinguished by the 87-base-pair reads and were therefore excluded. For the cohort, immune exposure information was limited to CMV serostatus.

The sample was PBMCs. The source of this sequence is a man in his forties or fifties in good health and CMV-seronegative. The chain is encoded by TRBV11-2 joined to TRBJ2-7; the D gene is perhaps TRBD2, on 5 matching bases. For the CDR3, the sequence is CASSPSTEQYF. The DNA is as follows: TGTGCCAGCAGCCCTAGCACCGAGCAGTACTTC.